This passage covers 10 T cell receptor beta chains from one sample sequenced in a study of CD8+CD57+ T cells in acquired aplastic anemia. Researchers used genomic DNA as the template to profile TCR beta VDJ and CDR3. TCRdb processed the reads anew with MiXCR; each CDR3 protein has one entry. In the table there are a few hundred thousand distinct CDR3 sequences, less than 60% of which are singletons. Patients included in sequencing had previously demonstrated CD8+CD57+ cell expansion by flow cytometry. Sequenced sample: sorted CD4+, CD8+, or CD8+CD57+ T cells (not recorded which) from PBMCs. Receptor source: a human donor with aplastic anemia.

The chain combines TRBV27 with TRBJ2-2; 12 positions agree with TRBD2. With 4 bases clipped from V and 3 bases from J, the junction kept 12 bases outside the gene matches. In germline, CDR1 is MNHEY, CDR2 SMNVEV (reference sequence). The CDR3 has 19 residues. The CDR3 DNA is TGTGCCAGCAGTTACCCCCCACTAGCGGGGGGTTGGTACACCGGGGAGCTGTTTTTT. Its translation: CASSYPPLAGGWYTGELFF.

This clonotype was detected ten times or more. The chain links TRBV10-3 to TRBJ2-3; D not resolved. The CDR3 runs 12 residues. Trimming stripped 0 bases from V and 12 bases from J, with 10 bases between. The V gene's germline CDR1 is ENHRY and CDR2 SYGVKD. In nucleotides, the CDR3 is TGTGCCATCAGTGAGTCCCCACGCGGACAGTATTTT. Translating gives CAISESPRGQYF.

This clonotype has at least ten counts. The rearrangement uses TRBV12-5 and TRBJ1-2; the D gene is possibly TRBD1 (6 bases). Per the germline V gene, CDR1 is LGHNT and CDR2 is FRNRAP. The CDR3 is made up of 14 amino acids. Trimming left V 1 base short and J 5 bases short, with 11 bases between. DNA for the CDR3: TGTGCTAGTGGTTTGGGAACCGGGACATATGGCTACACCTTC. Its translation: CASGLGTGTYGYTF.

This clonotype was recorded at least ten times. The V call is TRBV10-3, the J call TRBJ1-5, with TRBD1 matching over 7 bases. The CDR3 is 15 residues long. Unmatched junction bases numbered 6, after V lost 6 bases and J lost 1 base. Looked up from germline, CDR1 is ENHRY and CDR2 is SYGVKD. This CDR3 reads CAISLGGSSNQPQHF. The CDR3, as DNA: TGTGCCATCAGCCTAGGGGGCTCCAGCAATCAGCCCCAGCATTTT.

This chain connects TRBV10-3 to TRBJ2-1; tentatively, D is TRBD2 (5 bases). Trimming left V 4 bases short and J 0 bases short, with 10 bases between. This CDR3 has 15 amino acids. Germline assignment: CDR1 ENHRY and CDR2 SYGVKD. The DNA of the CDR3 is TGTGCCATCAGTGGGGCGGGCCACTCCTACAATGAGCAGTTCTTC. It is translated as CAISGAGHSYNEQFF.

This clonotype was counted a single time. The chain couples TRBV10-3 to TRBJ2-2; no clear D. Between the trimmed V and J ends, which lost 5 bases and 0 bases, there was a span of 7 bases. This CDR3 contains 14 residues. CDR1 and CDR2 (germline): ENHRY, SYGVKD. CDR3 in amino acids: CAISTWTNTGELFF. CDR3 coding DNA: TGTGCCATCAGTACATGGACGAACACCGGGGAGCTGTTTTTT.

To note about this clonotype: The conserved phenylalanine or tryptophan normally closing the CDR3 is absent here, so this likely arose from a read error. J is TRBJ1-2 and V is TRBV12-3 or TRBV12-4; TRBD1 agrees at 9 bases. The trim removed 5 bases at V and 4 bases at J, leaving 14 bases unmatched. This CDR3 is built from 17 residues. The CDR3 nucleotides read TGTGCCAGCAGTCTAGGGGGGGGGACAGGGCAGGCCTATGGCTACACCTAC. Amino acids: CASSLGGGTGQAYGYTY.

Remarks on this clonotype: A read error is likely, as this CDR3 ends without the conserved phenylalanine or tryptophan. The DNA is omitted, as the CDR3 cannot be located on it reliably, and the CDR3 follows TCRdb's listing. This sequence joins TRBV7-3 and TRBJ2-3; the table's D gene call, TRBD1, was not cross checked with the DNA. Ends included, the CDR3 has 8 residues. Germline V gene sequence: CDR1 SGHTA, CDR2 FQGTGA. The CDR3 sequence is CASSDRVV.

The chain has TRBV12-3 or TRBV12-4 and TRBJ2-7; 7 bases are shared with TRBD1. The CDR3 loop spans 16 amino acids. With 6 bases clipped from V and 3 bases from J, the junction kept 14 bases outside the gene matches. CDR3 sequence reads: CASSYTPGQRVYEQYF. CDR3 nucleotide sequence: TGTGCCAGCAGCTACACCCCGGGACAGCGAGTCTACGAGCAGTACTTC.

The CDR3 region has the DNA TGTGCCAGCAGTGACTTGGGGATAGGTGGCTACACCTTC. It yields the protein CASSDLGIGGYTF. The chain uses TRBV25-1 and TRBJ1-2, with no clear D. Trimming pared 3 bases from V and 7 bases from J, leaving 12 bases between. CDR1 MGHDK and CDR2 SYGVNS come from the germline V gene. This CDR3 spans 13 amino acids.